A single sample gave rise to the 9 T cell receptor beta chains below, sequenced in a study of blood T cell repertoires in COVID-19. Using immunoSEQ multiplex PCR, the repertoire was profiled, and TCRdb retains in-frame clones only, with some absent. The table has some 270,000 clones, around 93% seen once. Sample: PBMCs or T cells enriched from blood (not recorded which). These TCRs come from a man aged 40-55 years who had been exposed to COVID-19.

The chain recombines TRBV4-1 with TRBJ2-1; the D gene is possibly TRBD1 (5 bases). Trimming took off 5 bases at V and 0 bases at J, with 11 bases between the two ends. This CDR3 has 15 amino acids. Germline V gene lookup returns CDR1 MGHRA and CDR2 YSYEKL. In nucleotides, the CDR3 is TGCGCCAGCAGCTGGCAGGACATCTCCTACAATGAGCAGTTCTTC. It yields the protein CASSWQDISYNEQFF.

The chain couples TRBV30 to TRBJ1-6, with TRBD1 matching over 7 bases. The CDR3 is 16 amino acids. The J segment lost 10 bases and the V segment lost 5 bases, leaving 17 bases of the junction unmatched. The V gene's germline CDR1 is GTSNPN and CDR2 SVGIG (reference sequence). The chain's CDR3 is CAWLPDRDRLSSPLHF. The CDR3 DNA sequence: TGTGCCTGGTTACCAGACAGGGACCGCCTCAGCTCACCCCTCCACTTT.

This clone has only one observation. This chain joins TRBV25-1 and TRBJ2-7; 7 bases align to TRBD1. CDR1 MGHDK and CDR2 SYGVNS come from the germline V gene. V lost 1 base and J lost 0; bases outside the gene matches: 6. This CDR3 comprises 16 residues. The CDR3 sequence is CASSEWGTESSYEQYF. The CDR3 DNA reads TGTGCCAGCAGTGAATGGGGGACAGAGAGCTCCTACGAGCAGTACTTC.

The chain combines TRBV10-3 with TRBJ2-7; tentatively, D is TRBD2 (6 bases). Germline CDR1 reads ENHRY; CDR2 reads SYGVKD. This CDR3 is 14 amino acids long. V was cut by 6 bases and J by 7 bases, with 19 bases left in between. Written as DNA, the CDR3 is TGTGCCATCAGGTCAACTAGCCTCCTTTTGGAGCAGTACTTC. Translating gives CAIRSTSLLLEQYF.

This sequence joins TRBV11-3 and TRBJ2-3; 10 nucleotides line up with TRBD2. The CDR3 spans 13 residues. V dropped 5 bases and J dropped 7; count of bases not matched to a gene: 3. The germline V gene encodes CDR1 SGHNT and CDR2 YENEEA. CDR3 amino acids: CASSGLAANTQYF. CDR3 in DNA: TGTGCCAGCAGCGGACTAGCGGCGAATACGCAGTATTTT.

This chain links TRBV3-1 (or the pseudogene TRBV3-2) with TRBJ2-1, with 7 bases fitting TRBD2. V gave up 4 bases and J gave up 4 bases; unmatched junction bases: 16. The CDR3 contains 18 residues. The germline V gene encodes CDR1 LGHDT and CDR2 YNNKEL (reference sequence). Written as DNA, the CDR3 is TGTGCCAGCAGCCTCGGGGAGGTGGGCGGGAGTCCGTACAATGAGCAGTTCTTC. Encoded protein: CASSLGEVGGSPYNEQFF.

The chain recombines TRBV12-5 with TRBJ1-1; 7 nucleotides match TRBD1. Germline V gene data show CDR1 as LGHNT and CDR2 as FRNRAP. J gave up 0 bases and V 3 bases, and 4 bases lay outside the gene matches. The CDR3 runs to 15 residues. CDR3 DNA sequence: TGTGCTAGTGGTTTCCACAGGGGCATGAACACTGAAGCTTTCTTT. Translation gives CASGFHRGMNTEAFF.

The CDR3 sequence: CASSLDRTEAFF. The CDR3 DNA sequence: TGTGCCAGCAGCTTAGATCGGACTGAAGCTTTCTTT. This chain joins TRBV7-6 and TRBJ1-1; D remains ambiguous. Trimming took 1 base from V and 5 from J, leaving 5 bases between them. The germline gives CDR1 SGHVS, CDR2 FNYEAQ. This CDR3 is built from 12 residues.

The CDR3 DNA reads TGTGCCAGCAGTGAATGGACAGGGCATTCTTATACGCAGTATTTT. Its translation: CASSEWTGHSYTQYF. J is TRBJ2-3 and V is TRBV25-1; TRBD1 aligns across 8 bases. This CDR3 has 15 amino acids. Germline CDR1 reads MGHDK; CDR2 reads SYGVNS. The V gene end was trimmed by 1 base and the J gene end by 7 bases; junction bases not matched to a gene: 7.